What follows is one T cell receptor beta chain and its context. Its target is not known. The data were obtained in a study of spatial heterogeneity in lung cancer. Study-wide context: The study sequenced follow-up PBMC samples when they were available, at a median of about two years after resection. Points from the study as a whole: At resection, ubiquitous expanded tumor TCRs appeared in blood more than at follow-up.

V lost 0 bases, J lost 0 bases, and 13 bases lay in between. The germline CDR1 and CDR2 sequences are SEHNR and FQNEAQ (reference sequence). The length of the CDR3 is 17 residues. TCRdb fed the 5' RACE reads into MiXCR, producing one record per CDR3 protein. The data hold around 120,000 distinct CDR3 sequences, with 12% observed a single time. Described time point: blood at routine non-recurrence follow-up after resection. TCRs were sequenced from unsorted whole RNA of tumor, nontumor lung or PBMC. The material sequenced was PBMCs, taken at follow-up. This clonotype originated in a male donor with early-stage non-small cell lung cancer. V usage is TRBV7-9 and J usage is TRBJ2-3; perhaps D is TRBD1 or TRBD2 (5 bases each). The CDR3 DNA reads as TGTGCCAGCAGCTTAGCAGGGACCAATCCTAGCACAGATACGCAGTATTTT. Its protein is CASSLAGTNPSTDTQYF.